This T cell receptor (beta chain) was profiled in a study of T cells after yellow fever vaccination. Study-level information: SMART-Seq v4 Ultra Low Input served to prepare low-cell-number fractions.

Many counts were recorded for this clonotype. From germline, CDR1 is SGHTA and CDR2 FQGNSA. V was pared by 3 bases and J by 1 base, with 6 bases of the junction left unmatched. CDR3 size: 16 residues. For TCR, cDNA came from 5'RACE template switching, which added a universal primer site and UMIs. TCRdb called the 5' RACE reads again in MiXCR, with one record for every CDR3 protein. This table holds 150,000 to 200,000 distinct CDR3 sequences, about 6% found once. Material: CD4+ T cells sorted from PBMCs, obtained on the day of the first yellow fever vaccination. The chain recombines TRBV7-2 with TRBJ2-5, with 9 bases matching TRBD2. The clonotype comes from a man aged 18-30 years who received the YFV17D yellow fever vaccine. The CDR3 DNA reads as TGTGCCAGCAGCTTGAGTGGAGCGGGGGGCCAAGAGACCCAGTACTTC. Protein sequence: CASSLSGAGGQETQYF.